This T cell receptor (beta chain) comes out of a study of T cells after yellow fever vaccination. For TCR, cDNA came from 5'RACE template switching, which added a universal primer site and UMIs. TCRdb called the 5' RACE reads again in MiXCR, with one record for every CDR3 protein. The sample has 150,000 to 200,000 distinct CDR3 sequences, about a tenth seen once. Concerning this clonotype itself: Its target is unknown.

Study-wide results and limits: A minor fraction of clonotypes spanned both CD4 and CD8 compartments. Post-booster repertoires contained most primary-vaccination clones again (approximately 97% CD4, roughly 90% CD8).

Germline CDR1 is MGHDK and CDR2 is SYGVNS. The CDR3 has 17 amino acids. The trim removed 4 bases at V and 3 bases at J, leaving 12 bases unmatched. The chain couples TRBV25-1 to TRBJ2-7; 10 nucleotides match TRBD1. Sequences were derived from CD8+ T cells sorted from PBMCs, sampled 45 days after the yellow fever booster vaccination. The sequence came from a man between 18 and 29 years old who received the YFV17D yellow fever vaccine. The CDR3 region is CASSGGTGVKLGYEQYF. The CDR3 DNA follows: TGTGCCAGCAGTGGGGGGACAGGGGTTAAGCTTGGCTACGAGCAGTACTTC.